This TCR beta chain was documented in a study of blood T cell repertoires in COVID-19. The repertoire was sequenced with immunoSEQ multiplex PCR; TCRdb's copy has only in-frame clones and lacks some. Of over 250,000 clones in the sample, approximately 91% are singletons; the top ten hold about 2%. This CDR3 has 16 amino acids. The V and J ends lost 4 bases and 1 base, in that order; junction bases with no gene match: 10. In germline, CDR1 is SGHNT, CDR2 YYREEE (reference sequence). This clone was observed once. This chain joins TRBV5-4 and TRBJ2-7; 8 nucleotides line up with TRBD1. This clonotype was sampled from a woman in her 30s with COVID-19, enrolled during active disease. Sequenced sample: peripheral blood. The CDR3 is CASSPSGGTSSYEQYF. For the CDR3, the DNA is TGTGCCAGCAGCCCTTCAGGGGGCACATCTTCCTACGAGCAGTACTTC.